This TCR beta chain was captured by sequencing in a study of CD8 T cells in ankylosing spondylitis. General study points: Blood of patients with ankylosing spondylitis appeared to be characterized by a TCR beta motif of eight highly homologous variants. In synovial fluid and blood from reactive arthritis, some motif variants were previously reported.

Each CDR3 protein is one row after TCRdb ran MiXCR on the 5' RACE reads. Among 450,000 to 550,000 distinct CDR3 sequences listed, roughly 5.3% were seen once. This clonotype has a count of ten or more. The antigen is undetermined. V shed 5 bases and J shed 2 bases, with 13 bases lying between them. From germline, CDR1 is DFQATT and CDR2 SNEGSKA (reference sequence). The CDR3 consists of 13 residues. The genes are TRBV20-1 and TRBJ2-7; tentative D call: TRBD2 (5 bases). Sequenced sample: blood, either unsorted or a sorted T cell fraction (not recorded which). The clonotype was recovered from a male donor with ankylosing spondylitis. CDR3 sequence: CSAFNQRTYEQYF. CDR3 DNA sequence: TGCAGTGCTTTTAACCAGCGGACCTACGAGCAGTACTTC.